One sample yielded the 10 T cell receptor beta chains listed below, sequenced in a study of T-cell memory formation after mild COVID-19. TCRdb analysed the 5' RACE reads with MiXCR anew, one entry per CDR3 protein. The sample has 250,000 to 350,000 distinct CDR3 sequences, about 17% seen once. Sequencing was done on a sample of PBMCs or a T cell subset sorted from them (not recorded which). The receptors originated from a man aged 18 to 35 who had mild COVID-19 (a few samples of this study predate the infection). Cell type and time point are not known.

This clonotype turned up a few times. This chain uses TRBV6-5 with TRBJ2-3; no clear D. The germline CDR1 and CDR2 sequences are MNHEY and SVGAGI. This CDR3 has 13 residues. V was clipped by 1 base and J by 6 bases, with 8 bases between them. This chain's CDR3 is CASSYFRADTQYF. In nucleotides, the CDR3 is TGTGCCAGCAGTTACTTTCGGGCTGATACGCAGTATTTT.

The CDR3 protein is CASSQGQGYTRETQYF. CDR3 DNA: TGCGCCAGCAGCCAAGGACAGGGTTACACCAGAGAGACCCAGTACTTC. The chain joins TRBV4-3 to TRBJ2-5; 7 nucleotides match TRBD1. V lost 1 base to trimming and J lost 4 bases; unmatched junction nucleotides: 9. CDR1 and CDR2 from the germline V gene are LGHNA and YSLEER. This CDR3 is 16 amino acids long.

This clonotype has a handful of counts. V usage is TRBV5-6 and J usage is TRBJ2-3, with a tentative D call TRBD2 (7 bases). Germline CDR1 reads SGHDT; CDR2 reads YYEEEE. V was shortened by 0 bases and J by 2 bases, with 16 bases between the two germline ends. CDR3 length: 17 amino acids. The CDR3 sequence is CASSLEGGASITDTQYF. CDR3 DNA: TGTGCCAGCAGCTTGGAGGGGGGGGCGAGTATCACAGATACGCAGTATTTT.

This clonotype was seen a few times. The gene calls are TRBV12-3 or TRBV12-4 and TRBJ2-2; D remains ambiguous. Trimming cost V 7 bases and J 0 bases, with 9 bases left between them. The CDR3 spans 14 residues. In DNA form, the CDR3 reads TGTGCCAGCACCCAATCAGCGAACACCGGGGAGCTGTTTTTT. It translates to CASTQSANTGELFF.

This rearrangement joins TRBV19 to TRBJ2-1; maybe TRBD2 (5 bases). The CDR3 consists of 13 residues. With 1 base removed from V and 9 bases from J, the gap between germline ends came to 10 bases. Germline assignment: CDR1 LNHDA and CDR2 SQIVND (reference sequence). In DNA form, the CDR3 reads TGTGCCAGTAGTATAGTCGGGCGGGTTGAGCAGTTCTTC. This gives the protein CASSIVGRVEQFF.

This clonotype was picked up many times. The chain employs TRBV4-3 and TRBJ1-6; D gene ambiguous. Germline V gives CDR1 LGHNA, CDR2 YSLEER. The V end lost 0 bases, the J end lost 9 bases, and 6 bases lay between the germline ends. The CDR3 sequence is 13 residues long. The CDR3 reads CASSQDLFSPLHF. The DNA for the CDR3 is TGCGCCAGCAGCCAAGATCTATTTTCACCCCTCCACTTT.

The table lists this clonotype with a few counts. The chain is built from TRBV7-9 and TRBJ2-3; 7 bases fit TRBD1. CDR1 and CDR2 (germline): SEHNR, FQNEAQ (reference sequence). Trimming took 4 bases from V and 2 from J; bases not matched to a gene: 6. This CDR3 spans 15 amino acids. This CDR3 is CASSSPQGITDTQYF. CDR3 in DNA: TGTGCCAGCAGCTCCCCACAGGGGATCACAGATACGCAGTATTTT.

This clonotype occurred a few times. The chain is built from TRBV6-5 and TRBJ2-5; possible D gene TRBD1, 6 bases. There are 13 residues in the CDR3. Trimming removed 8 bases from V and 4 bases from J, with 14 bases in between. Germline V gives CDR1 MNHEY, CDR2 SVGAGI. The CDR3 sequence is CASPQARGETQYF. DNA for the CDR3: TGTGCCAGCCCTCAAGCCAGGGGAGAGACCCAGTACTTC.

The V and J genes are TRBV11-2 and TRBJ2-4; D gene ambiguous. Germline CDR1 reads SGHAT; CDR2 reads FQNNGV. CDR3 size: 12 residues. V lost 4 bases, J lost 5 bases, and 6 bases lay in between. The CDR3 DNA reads TGTGCCAGCAGCTCAGTAGAAAACATTCAGTACTTC. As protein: CASSSVENIQYF.

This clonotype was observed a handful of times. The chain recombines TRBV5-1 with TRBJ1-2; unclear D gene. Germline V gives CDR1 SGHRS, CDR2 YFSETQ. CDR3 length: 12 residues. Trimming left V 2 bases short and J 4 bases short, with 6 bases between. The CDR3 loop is CASSLFVYGYTF. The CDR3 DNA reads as TGCGCCAGCAGCTTATTCGTCTATGGCTACACCTTC.